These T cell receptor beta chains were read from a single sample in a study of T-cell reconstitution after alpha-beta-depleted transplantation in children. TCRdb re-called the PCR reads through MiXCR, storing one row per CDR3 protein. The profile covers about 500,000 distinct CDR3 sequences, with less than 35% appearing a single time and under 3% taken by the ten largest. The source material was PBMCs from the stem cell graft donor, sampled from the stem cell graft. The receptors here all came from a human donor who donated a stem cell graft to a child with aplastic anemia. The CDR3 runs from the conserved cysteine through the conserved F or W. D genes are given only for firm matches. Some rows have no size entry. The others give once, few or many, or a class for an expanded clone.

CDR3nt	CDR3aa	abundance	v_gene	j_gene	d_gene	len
TGTGCCAGCAGACCCACAGGGGGCGATGGCTACACCTTC	CASRPTGGDGYTF	NA	TRBV12-3/TRBV12-4	TRBJ1-2	TRBD1	13
TGCAGTGCTCCTCCGGGTGGGACTAGCGGGAGCCCAGAGACCCAGTACTTC	CSAPPGGTSGSPETQYF	NA	TRBV20-1	TRBJ2-5	TRBD2	17
TGTGCCAGCAGTTGGCTGGACGATAACTACGAGCAGTACTTC	CASSWLDDNYEQYF	NA	TRBV27	TRBJ2-7	NA	14
TGTGCCAGCAGCTTAAACAGGGCAACTAATGAAAAACTGTTTTTT	CASSLNRATNEKLFF	few	TRBV7-2	TRBJ1-4	NA	15
TGTGCCAGCAGCTTGCCACTAGCGGGAGTTTTAAGCAATGAGCAGTTCTTC	CASSLPLAGVLSNEQFF	NA	TRBV5-6	TRBJ2-1	TRBD2	17
TGTGCCAGCAGCTTTAGGACAGAGAGCAATCAGCCCCAGCATTTT	CASSFRTESNQPQHF	NA	TRBV7-2	TRBJ1-5	NA	15
TGTGCCATCACCGTTGGGACAGGGGGGGACAATCAGCCCCAGCATTTT	CAITVGTGGDNQPQHF	NA	TRBV10-3	TRBJ1-5	TRBD1	16
TGCAGTGAGGGTAGTGGGGACTTCCGAGGAGATACGCAGTATTTT	CSEGSGDFRGDTQYF	few	TRBV20-1	TRBJ2-3	NA	15
TGTGCCAGCTCACCGTACAGCAACTACGAGCAGTACTTC	CASSPYSNYEQYF	NA	TRBV18	TRBJ2-7	NA	13
TGTGCCAGCAGCCCGGGGGGGCTGGATTACAATGAGCAGTTCTTC	CASSPGGLDYNEQFF	NA	TRBV7-9	TRBJ2-1	TRBD2	15
TGTGCCAGCAGTTTATTTGGGCGGGATCAGCCCCAGCATTTT	CASSLFGRDQPQHF	NA	TRBV27	TRBJ1-5	NA	14
TGTGCCAGCAGCTCGGGACACCTTAGCAATCAGCCCCAGCATTTT	CASSSGHLSNQPQHF	NA	TRBV7-2	TRBJ1-5	NA	15
TGTGCCACCAGCAGTATCCTAGCGGTGGCTCAAGAGACCCAGTACTTC	CATSSILAVAQETQYF	few	TRBV15	TRBJ2-5	TRBD2	16
TGCGCCAGCAGCCCAGGGACTAGCGGGAAGAGCTCCTACAATGAGCAGTTCTTC	CASSPGTSGKSSYNEQFF	NA	TRBV5-1	TRBJ2-1	TRBD2	18
TGTGCCACCAGTGATTATTTGAACACTGAAGCTTTCTTT	CATSDYLNTEAFF	NA	TRBV24-1	TRBJ1-1	NA	13
TGCAGCGCTGACAGGGGGAGAAACTATGGCTACACCTTC	CSADRGRNYGYTF	NA	TRBV29-1	TRBJ1-2	TRBD1	13
TGCAGTGCAGGACTCGGAGATACGCAGTATTTT	CSAGLGDTQYF	few	TRBV20-1	TRBJ2-3	NA	11
TGCAGTGCTCCCGACAGGGTGGGGTCCCAGTACTTC	CSAPDRVGSQYF	NA	TRBV20-1	TRBJ2-5	TRBD1	12
TGCAGTTTAGCGGGATCCACTGAGCAGTTCTTC	CSLAGSTEQFF	NA	TRBV20-1	TRBJ2-1	TRBD2	11
TGTGCCAGCAGCCCTCGGACTAGCGGGAGGGGCACAGATACGCAGTATTTT	CASSPRTSGRGTDTQYF	few	TRBV9	TRBJ2-3	TRBD2	17
TGTGCCAGCTCACCTCGGACACCCGAGCAGTTCTTC	CASSPRTPEQFF	NA	TRBV18	TRBJ2-1	NA	12
TGCAGTGCTAGAGATCTGGCAGGAGATAGCAATCAGCCCCAGCATTTT	CSARDLAGDSNQPQHF	NA	TRBV20-1	TRBJ1-5	NA	16
TGTGTCAGCACCTTCTTTTCAGGGGGAAGCACAGATACGCAGTATTTT	CVSTFFSGGSTDTQYF	NA	TRBV13	TRBJ2-3	TRBD1	16
TGTGCCAGCAGCCAACAGGGGGGACGGGAGACCCAGTACTTC	CASSQQGGRETQYF	NA	TRBV3-1	TRBJ2-5	NA	14
TGTGCCAGCAGTTGGCGGGGGGACAATGAGCAGTTCTTC	CASSWRGDNEQFF	few	TRBV6-2/TRBV6-3	TRBJ2-1	TRBD2	13
TGTGCCAGCAGCTTTTCGGGACAGGGGATTACCGGGGAGCTGTTTTTT	CASSFSGQGITGELFF	few	TRBV7-6	TRBJ2-2	TRBD1	16
TGCGCCAGCAGTGGGCGGACCCGCGCAGATACGCAGTATTTT	CASSGRTRADTQYF	NA	TRBV5-1	TRBJ2-3	NA	14
TGTGCCAGTAGTATACTCACAGGGTCCTCCTCTGGGGCCAACGTCCTGACTTTC	CASSILTGSSSGANVLTF	few	TRBV19	TRBJ2-6	NA	18
TGCAGCGTCCGACTAGCGGGAGGGCAGGAGACCCAGTACTTC	CSVRLAGGQETQYF	few	TRBV29-1	TRBJ2-5	TRBD2	14
TGCAGTGCTAGAGCTGGGCAGGGCCACTCCTACAATGAGCAGTTCTTC	CSARAGQGHSYNEQFF	NA	TRBV20-1	TRBJ2-1	NA	16
TGTGCCTGGAGTCCCGCCAGGGGAAACGCAAACACCATATATTTT	CAWSPARGNANTIYF	few	TRBV30	TRBJ1-3	NA	15
TGCGCCAGCAGCGTACCGACTAGCGGGGGGTTCAATGAGCAGTTCTTC	CASSVPTSGGFNEQFF	few	TRBV5-1	TRBJ2-1	TRBD2	16
TGCAGTGCTAAGAACAGGGGGCAGAATCAGCCCCAGCATTTT	CSAKNRGQNQPQHF	NA	TRBV20-1	TRBJ1-5	TRBD1	14
TGCACCGCCTACCGGGACTTCACAGATACGCAGTATTTT	CTAYRDFTDTQYF	NA	TRBV29-1	TRBJ2-3	NA	13
TGTGCCAGCAGCCAAGGGATAGCGGGGGATGAGCAGTTCTTC	CASSQGIAGDEQFF	NA	TRBV3-1	TRBJ2-1	TRBD2	14
TGTGCCAGCAGTATACAGGGGACCTTTAACATTCAGTACTTC	CASSIQGTFNIQYF	few	TRBV12-3/TRBV12-4	TRBJ2-4	TRBD1	14
TGCAGCGTAGAGGGAGGAGACACAGATACGCAGTATTTT	CSVEGGDTDTQYF	NA	TRBV29-1	TRBJ2-3	NA	13
TGTGCCAGCTCACGCTACACGGGCCTCGCGAGTGAAAAACTGTTTTTT	CASSRYTGLASEKLFF	NA	TRBV18	TRBJ1-4	NA	16
TGTGCCATCAGTGACTCGGGGGTCCAGGGAAACACCATATATTTT	CAISDSGVQGNTIYF	NA	TRBV10-3	TRBJ1-3	NA	15
TGTGCCAGCAGCTTAGGGGGGACAGGGTATTCACCCCTCCACTTT	CASSLGGTGYSPLHF	NA	TRBV7-9	TRBJ1-6	TRBD1	15
TGTGCCAGCAGCTTAGACGGTCCTTTAGCGGGAGTCCCTGATACGCAGTATTTT	CASSLDGPLAGVPDTQYF	NA	TRBV11-1	TRBJ2-3	TRBD2	18
TGTGCCAGCAGTTTGGTCAACGATAATTCACCCCTCCACTTT	CASSLVNDNSPLHF	NA	TRBV27	TRBJ1-6	NA	14